These 8 T cell receptor beta chains were all obtained from the same sample, sequenced in a study of response to subunit inactivated influenza vaccine (dated by TCRdb to about 2018). Libraries were made using RT-PCR. TCRdb shows the sequencer as Illumina HiSeq 2500. TCRdb reworked the public reads: Q25 trimming with fastp, MiXCR clone assembly, productive beta chains retained. CDR3 protein sequences are deduplicated, and each keeps its most common genes and DNA. For this sample there are under 950,000 distinct CDR3 sequences; less than 25% appear just once. The leading ten clones occupy 10% to 13% of the sample. The sequencing used PBMCs from blood, collected less than 6 days after vaccination. Receptors originate from a man between 45 and 60 years old who received an inactivated influenza vaccine. Donor details come from another sample of the same person, matched by shared clones.

This clonotype was recorded a few times. This chain connects TRBV7-2 to TRBJ2-5, with 7 positions matching TRBD1. The CDR3 length is 15 residues. After removal of 3 bases from V and 5 bases from J, the junction contained 9 bases not matched to a gene. CDR1 and CDR2 (germline): SGHTA, FQGNSA. In DNA form, the CDR3 reads TGTGCCAGCAGCTTGGACGACAGGGTGGGCGAGACCCAGTACTTC. Translated: CASSLDDRVGETQYF.

The rearrangement links TRBV5-1 to TRBJ2-1; 8 bases align to TRBD1. Germline V CDR1 and CDR2: SGHRS, YFSETQ. V was pared by 4 bases and J by 3 bases, with 9 bases of the junction left unmatched. The CDR3 length is 16 residues. The DNA of the CDR3 is TGCGCCAGCAGCCCGCAAGGGACAGGCCTCTACAATGAGCAGTTCTTC. It codes for CASSPQGTGLYNEQFF.

The V and J genes are TRBV7-6 and TRBJ2-7, with D perhaps TRBD2 (6 bases). With 2 bases removed from V and 7 bases from J, the gap between germline ends came to 18 bases. CDR1 SGHVS and CDR2 FNYEAQ come from the germline V gene. This CDR3 has 15 residues. In nucleotides, the CDR3 is TGTGCCAGCAGCTTAATGCCTGACTCCCGGGGGGAGCAGTACTTC. Translating gives CASSLMPDSRGEQYF.

The genes are TRBV6-1 and TRBJ2-3, with D possibly matching TRBD1 (5 bases). CDR1 MNHNS and CDR2 SASEGT come from the germline V gene. CDR3 length: 15 residues. V lost 6 bases and J lost 1, with 14 bases in between. The CDR3 region is CASSRLGLGTDTQYF. CDR3 nucleotide sequence: TGTGCCAGCAGCCGCTTGGGGCTAGGCACAGATACGCAGTATTTT.

In DNA form, the CDR3 reads TGTGCCAGCAGTTCTTGGACGGTCAGGGGCCGGAGGGACGAGCAGTACTTC. Translated, it gives CASSSWTVRGRRDEQYF. The chain combines TRBV2 with TRBJ2-7, with D possibly being TRBD1 or TRBD2 (6 bases each). Deletions cut 5 bases from V and 5 bases from J, with 25 bases between. The CDR3 has 17 residues. CDR1 and CDR2 from the germline V gene are SNHLY and FYNNEI.

This clonotype has just a few counts. The V call is TRBV12-3 or TRBV12-4, the J call TRBJ2-1, with TRBD2 matching 7 bases. This CDR3 is 15 amino acids long. The junction had 6 bases not matched to a gene; V was cut back by 3 bases and J by 4 bases. For the CDR3, the DNA is TGTGCCAGCAGTTTTGGGGGGGGTCAATACAATGAGCAGTTCTTC. It yields the protein CASSFGGGQYNEQFF.

The V gene is TRBV27, the J gene TRBJ1-2; 8 nucleotides match TRBD1. Germline V gene lookup returns CDR1 MNHEY and CDR2 SMNVEV (reference sequence). This CDR3 spans 14 amino acids. Trimming removed 5 bases from V and 5 bases from J; junction bases left unmatched: 7. The CDR3 loop is CASSGRRGQYGYTF. The CDR3 bases are TGTGCCAGCAGTGGGCGCAGGGGGCAATATGGCTACACCTTC.

This sequence joins TRBV6-6 and TRBJ2-3; D not resolved. Germline CDR1 MNHNY, CDR2 SVGAGI (reference sequence). Trimming took 2 bases from V and 6 from J, leaving 6 bases between them. The CDR3 loop spans 12 amino acids. The CDR3 bases are TGTGCCAGCAGTTACCATTACGATACGCAGTATTTT. Its protein is CASSYHYDTQYF.